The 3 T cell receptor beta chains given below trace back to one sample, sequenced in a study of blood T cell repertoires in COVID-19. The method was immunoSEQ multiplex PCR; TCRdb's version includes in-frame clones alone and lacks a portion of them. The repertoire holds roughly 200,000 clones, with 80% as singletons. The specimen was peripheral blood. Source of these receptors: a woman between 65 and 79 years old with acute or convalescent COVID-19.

CDR3 coding DNA: TGTGCCAGCAGCTCTCCGGGACAGGTATCCGAAAAACTGTTTTTT. Its protein product is CASSSPGQVSEKLFF. V usage is TRBV5-4 and J usage is TRBJ1-4; 8 positions agree with TRBD1. Germline loops: CDR1 SGHNT, CDR2 YYREEE (reference sequence). This CDR3 contains 15 residues. The ends lost 3 bases at V and 8 bases at J; junction bases unmatched: 9.

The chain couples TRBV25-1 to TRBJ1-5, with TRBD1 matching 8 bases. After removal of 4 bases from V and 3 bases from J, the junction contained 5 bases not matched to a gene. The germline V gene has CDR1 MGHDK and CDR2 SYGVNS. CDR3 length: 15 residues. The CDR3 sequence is CASSGSTGDNQPQHF. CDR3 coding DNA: TGTGCCAGCAGTGGGTCGACAGGGGACAATCAGCCCCAGCATTTT.

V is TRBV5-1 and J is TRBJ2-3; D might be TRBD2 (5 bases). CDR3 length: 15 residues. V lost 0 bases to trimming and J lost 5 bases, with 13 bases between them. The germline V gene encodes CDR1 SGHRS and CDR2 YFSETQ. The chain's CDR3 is CASSLAGAGGDTQYF. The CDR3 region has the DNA TGCGCCAGCAGCTTGGCCGGCGCTGGAGGAGATACGCAGTATTTT.